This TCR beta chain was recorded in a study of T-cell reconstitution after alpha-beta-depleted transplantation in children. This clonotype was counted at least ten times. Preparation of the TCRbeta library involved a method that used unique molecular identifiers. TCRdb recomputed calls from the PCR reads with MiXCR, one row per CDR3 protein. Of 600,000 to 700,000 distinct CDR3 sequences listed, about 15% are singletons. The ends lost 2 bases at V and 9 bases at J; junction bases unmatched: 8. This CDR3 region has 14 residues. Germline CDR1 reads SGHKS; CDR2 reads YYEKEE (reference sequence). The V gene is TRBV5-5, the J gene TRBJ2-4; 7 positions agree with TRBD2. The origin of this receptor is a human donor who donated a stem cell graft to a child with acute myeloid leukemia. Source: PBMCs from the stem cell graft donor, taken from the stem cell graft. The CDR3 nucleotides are TGTGCCAGCAGCTTCCCGGGGGGTCGAACCATTCAGTACTTC. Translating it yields CASSFPGGRTIQYF. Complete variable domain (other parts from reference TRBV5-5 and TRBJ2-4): DAGVTQSPTHLIKTRGQQVTLRCSPISGHKSVSWYQQVLGQGPQFIFQYYEKEERGRGNFPDRFSARQFPNYSSELNVNALLLGDSALYLCASSFPGGRTIQYFGAGTRLSVL.